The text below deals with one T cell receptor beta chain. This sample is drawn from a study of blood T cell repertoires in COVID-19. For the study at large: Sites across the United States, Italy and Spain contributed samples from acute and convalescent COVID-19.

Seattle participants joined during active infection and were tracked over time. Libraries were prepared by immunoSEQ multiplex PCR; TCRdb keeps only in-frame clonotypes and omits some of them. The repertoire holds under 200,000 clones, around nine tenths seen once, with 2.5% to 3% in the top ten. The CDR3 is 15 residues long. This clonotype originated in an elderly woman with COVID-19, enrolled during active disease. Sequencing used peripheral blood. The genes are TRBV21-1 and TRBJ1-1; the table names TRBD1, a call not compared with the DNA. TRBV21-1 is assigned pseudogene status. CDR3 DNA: TGTGCCAGCAGCAAAGAGGGCAGGGCGAACACTGAAGCTTTCTTT. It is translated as CASSKEGRANTEAFF.